The next 27 T cell receptor beta chains were all read from a single sample in a study of Graves' ophthalmopathy and Graves' hyperthyroidism. CDR3 regions of TCR beta were amplified from RNA transcripts. An initial RT-PCR round employing HTBI primers preceded a second-round multiplex PCR. TCRdb re-called the multiplex PCR reads with MiXCR, one entry per CDR3 protein. Among about 500,000 distinct CDR3 sequences listed, approximately 14% were seen once. Sequenced input: blood. The receptors were gathered from a woman aged 25 to 45 with Graves' ophthalmopathy.

This clonotype has a count of ten or more. This chain links TRBV6-5 with TRBJ2-7; 7 bases are shared with TRBD2. CDR1 MNHEY and CDR2 SVGAGI come from the germline V gene. This CDR3 has 14 residues. V gave up 4 bases and J gave up 2 bases; unmatched junction bases: 5. In DNA form, the CDR3 reads TGTGCCAGCAGTTGGGGAGGGACTCCCTACGAGCAGTACTTC. Translation gives CASSWGGTPYEQYF.

In its sample, this clonotype was seen a few times. This chain links TRBV10-3 with TRBJ2-2; a possible D gene is TRBD1 (6 bases). V lost 6 bases and J 1 base, leaving 12 bases between the germline ends. Germline CDR1 ENHRY, CDR2 SYGVKD. The CDR3 length is 15 residues. CDR3 residues: CAIRRGTGNTGELFF. The CDR3 region has the DNA TGTGCCATCAGGAGGGGGACGGGGAACACCGGGGAGCTGTTTTTT.

This clonotype has ten or more counts. The chain has TRBV12-5 and TRBJ2-5; 7 bases are shared with TRBD1. The CDR3 spans 14 residues. The J segment lost 5 bases and the V segment lost 1 base, leaving 4 bases of the junction unmatched. Germline V lookup: CDR1 LGHNT, CDR2 FRNRAP. CDR3 loop: CASGLGQGVETQYF. The CDR3 bases are TGTGCTAGTGGTTTGGGACAGGGAGTCGAGACCCAGTACTTC.

This clonotype was picked up many times. The gene calls are TRBV19 and TRBJ1-5, with D unresolved. Germline V gives CDR1 LNHDA, CDR2 SQIVND (reference sequence). The CDR3 is 15 residues long. The V end lost 7 bases, the J end lost 3 bases, and 16 bases lay between the germline ends. The CDR3: CASTSSGDSNQPQHF. The CDR3 region has the DNA TGTGCCAGTACCTCATCTGGGGATTCCAATCAGCCCCAGCATTTT. The complete variable domain, with remaining parts taken from reference TRBV19 and TRBJ1-5, reads DGGITQSPKYLFRKEGQNVTLSCEQNLNHDAMYWYRQDPGQGLRLIYYSQIVNDFQKGDIAEGYSVSREKKESFPLTVTSAQKNPTAFYLCASTSSGDSNQPQHFGDGTRLSIL.

This chain links TRBV6-1 with TRBJ2-5, with a possible D match to TRBD2 (7 bases). V shed 2 bases and J shed 5 bases, with 18 bases lying between them. Germline CDR1 is MNHNS and CDR2 is SASEGT. This CDR3 has 16 residues. The CDR3 reads CASSESMGGHQETQYF. DNA of the CDR3: TGTGCCAGCAGTGAATCAATGGGGGGGCATCAGGAGACCCAGTACTTC.

The table lists this clonotype with many counts. The rearrangement uses TRBV10-1 and TRBJ2-7; D uncertain. The CDR3 spans 14 residues. Per germline, CDR1 WNHNN and CDR2 SYGVQD (reference sequence). The V and J ends lost 4 bases and 6 bases respectively, with 16 bases between them. The CDR3 is CASSAAVSGGEQYF. DNA for the CDR3: TGCGCCAGCAGTGCCGCCGTCTCTGGCGGCGAGCAGTACTTC.

This clonotype was counted at least ten times. The V gene is TRBV7-8, the J gene TRBJ1-5; tentative D call: TRBD1 (5 bases). This CDR3 is 15 amino acids long. V shed 5 bases and J shed 4 bases, with 15 bases lying between them. Germline CDR1 is SGHVS and CDR2 is FQNEAQ. CDR3 in amino acids: CASSQGDLGNQPQHF. CDR3 nucleotide sequence: TGTGCCAGCAGCCAAGGGGACCTTGGGAATCAGCCCCAGCATTTT.

In this sample, this clonotype turned up many times. J is TRBJ2-5 and V is TRBV20-1, with 7 bases lining up with TRBD1. CDR3 length equals 15 residues. In germline, CDR1 is DFQATT, CDR2 SNEGSKA (reference sequence). Trimming at V came to 3 bases and at J to 7 bases, leaving 14 bases not matched to a gene. The CDR3 loop is CSASPWGTASGTQYF. The DNA of the CDR3 is TGCAGTGCTAGCCCCTGGGGGACAGCCTCCGGGACCCAGTACTTC.

This clonotype was recorded many times. This chain connects TRBV12-3 or TRBV12-4 to TRBJ2-5, with D maybe TRBD1 (6 bases). V dropped 3 bases and J dropped 0 bases, with 8 bases sitting between them. CDR3 length: 14 amino acids. The CDR3 DNA sequence: TGTGCCAGCAGTTTTGGGGGCAACCAAGAGACCCAGTACTTC. This sequence encodes CASSFGGNQETQYF.

This chain uses TRBV12-3 or TRBV12-4 with TRBJ2-7; a possible D gene is TRBD2 (6 bases). V lost 10 bases and J lost 5, with 18 bases in between. The CDR3 is 13 residues long. CDR3 amino acids: CATGDGGVDEQYF. CDR3 coding DNA: TGTGCCACCGGCGACGGGGGTGTCGACGAGCAGTACTTC.

This clonotype was seen a handful of times. The rearrangement links TRBV4-1 to TRBJ2-4; D may correspond to TRBD1 or TRBD2 (5 bases each). The V and J ends lost 2 bases and 1 base respectively, with 12 bases between them. Germline-derived CDR1 and CDR2 are MGHRA and YSYEKL. The CDR3 has 16 residues. For the CDR3, the DNA is TGCGCCAGCAGCCAAAGAATCAGGGAGGCCAAAAACATTCAGTACTTC. Translated, it gives CASSQRIREAKNIQYF.

This clonotype has ten or more counts. This rearrangement joins TRBV5-1 to TRBJ2-2; perhaps TRBD1 as D (6 bases). Germline lookup yields CDR1 SGHRS and CDR2 YFSETQ. Between the trimmed V and J ends, which lost 4 bases and 7 bases, there was a span of 11 bases. The CDR3 runs 13 residues. The chain's CDR3 is CASSLDRFGELFF. CDR3 in DNA: TGCGCCAGCAGCCTAGACAGGTTCGGGGAGCTGTTTTTT. The full variable domain, completed using reference TRBV5-1 and TRBJ2-2, is KAGVTQTPRYLIKTRGQQVTLSCSPISGHRSVSWYQQTPGQGLQFLFEYFSETQRNKGNFPGRFSGRQFSNSRSEMNVSTLELGDSALYLCASSLDRFGELFFGEGSRLTVL.

Comments on this clonotype: A much larger clone sits a single nucleotide away, making a read error possible. The chain recombines TRBV10-3 with TRBJ1-1; D not resolved. In germline, CDR1 is ENHRY, CDR2 SYGVKD. This CDR3 is built from 15 residues. This CDR3 is CASSESWVMNTEAFF. The DNA of the CDR3 is TGTGCCAGCAGTGAGTCGTGGGTGATGAACACTGAAGCTTTCTTT.

There are many counts of this clonotype. The gene calls are TRBV6-5 and TRBJ1-2, with 8 bases aligning to TRBD1. In germline, CDR1 is MNHEY, CDR2 SVGAGI. With 0 bases clipped from V and 2 bases from J, the junction kept 8 bases outside the gene matches. This CDR3 spans 17 amino acids. CDR3 DNA sequence: TGTGCCAGCAGTTACTCGAGGGAGACAGGGGAGAACTATGGCTACACCTTC. Its translation is CASSYSRETGENYGYTF.

A remark on this clonotype: A much larger clone sits a single nucleotide away, making a read error possible. The V call is TRBV29-1, the J call TRBJ1-1; possibly TRBD1 for D (5 bases). This CDR3 comprises 14 residues. Germline lookup yields CDR1 SQVTM and CDR2 ANQGSEA. This CDR3 reads CSVEDPGLETEACF. DNA for the CDR3: TGCAGCGTTGAGGATCCGGGGCTAGAAACTGAAGCTTGCTTT.

This clonotype was seen ten or more times. The chain combines TRBV12-3 or TRBV12-4 with TRBJ2-7, with D uncertain. V lost 8 bases to trimming and J lost 2 bases, with 19 bases between them. The CDR3 loop spans 15 amino acids. In DNA, the CDR3 is TGTGCCAGCTCCAAATTTGACACTGTTCCCTACGAGCAGTACTTC. Translating it yields CASSKFDTVPYEQYF.

The table lists this clonotype with many counts. V is TRBV29-1 and J is TRBJ2-3; D ambiguous. V lost 1 base to trimming and J lost 6 bases, with 5 bases between them. The CDR3 consists of 11 residues. Germline-derived CDR1 and CDR2 are SQVTM and ANQGSEA. This chain's CDR3 is CSVEVGDTQYF. The CDR3, as DNA: TGCAGCGTTGAAGTCGGGGATACGCAGTATTTT.

This clonotype has a count of ten or more. CDR3 bases: TGTGCCAGTAGTGTCGTCCCCTACAGGGTATATGGCTATGGCTACACCTTC. Its translation is CASSVVPYRVYGYGYTF. The V call is TRBV19, the J call TRBJ1-2; D may be TRBD1 (6 bases). The CDR3 has 17 residues. The germline V gene has CDR1 LNHDA and CDR2 SQIVND (reference sequence). Trimming took 5 bases from V and 4 from J, leaving 23 bases between them. Full variable domain (rest looked up from reference TRBV19 and TRBJ1-2): DGGITQSPKYLFRKEGQNVTLSCEQNLNHDAMYWYRQDPGQGLRLIYYSQIVNDFQKGDIAEGYSVSREKKESFPLTVTSAQKNPTAFYLCASSVVPYRVYGYGYTFGSGTRLTVV.

This clonotype appeared many times. V usage is TRBV30 and J usage is TRBJ2-7; D possibly corresponds to TRBD1 (6 bases). V lost 3 bases, J lost 1 base, and 10 bases lay in between. CDR1 and CDR2 from the germline V gene are GTSNPN and SVGIG (reference sequence). This CDR3 is built from 13 residues. CDR3 loop: CAWRDSSSYEQYF. The DNA for the CDR3 is TGTGCCTGGAGGGACAGTAGTTCCTACGAGCAGTACTTC.

This clonotype appeared many times. One end of the junction is discordant with germline, which a read error may explain. The gene calls are TRBV12-3 or TRBV12-4 and TRBJ2-7; D is possibly TRBD2 (6 bases). This CDR3 is built from 11 residues. The CDR3 DNA sequence: TGTGCCAGCAGTTCGGGAGCCGACTCAAACTTC. Its translation is CASSSGADSNF.

This clonotype was seen more than once but under ten times. This chain links TRBV6-5 with TRBJ2-5; 9 bases line up with TRBD1. The V segment lost 2 bases and the J segment 5 bases; nucleotides outside the gene matches: 9. The germline gives CDR1 MNHEY, CDR2 SVGAGI. The CDR3 sequence is 16 residues long. The chain's CDR3 is CASSYITTGGRETQYF. The DNA for the CDR3 is TGTGCCAGCAGTTACATAACGACAGGGGGTCGGGAGACCCAGTACTTC.

This clonotype has a count of ten or more. This sequence joins TRBV2 and TRBJ2-7, with D perhaps matching TRBD1 (8 bases). CDR3 length equals 14 residues. V gave up 3 bases and J gave up 7 bases, with 16 bases separating them. CDR1 and CDR2 (germline): SNHLY, FYNNEI. Here the CDR3 DNA reads TGTGCCAGCAGTGACTTATACAGGGGGGGGGAGCAGTACTTC. The encoded protein is CASSDLYRGGEQYF.

This clonotype was seen at least ten times. The chain couples TRBV12-3 or TRBV12-4 to TRBJ2-7; D is perhaps TRBD1 (6 bases). The length of the CDR3 is 13 residues. The V and J ends lost 6 bases and 3 bases respectively, with 12 bases between them. The CDR3: CASRTGTRYEQYF. The CDR3 DNA reads as TGTGCCAGCAGAACCGGGACACGCTACGAGCAGTACTTC.

The chain links TRBV4-2 to TRBJ2-4; TRBD1 aligns across 7 bases. V lost 0 bases, J lost 0 bases, and 2 bases stayed unmatched. Germline CDR1 is LGHNA and CDR2 is YNFKEQ. The CDR3 has 16 residues. Here the CDR3 DNA reads TGTGCCAGCAGCCAAGATAGGGGGCTAGCCAAAAACATTCAGTACTTC. The encoded protein is CASSQDRGLAKNIQYF.

This clonotype showed up many times. V and J are TRBV10-3 and TRBJ2-2; a possible D gene is TRBD2 (6 bases). CDR3 length equals 15 residues. CDR1 is ENHRY and CDR2 is SYGVKD in the germline V gene. The V gene lost 10 bases and the J gene lost 0 bases, with 15 bases spanning the gap. CDR3: CATRGSAANTGELFF. The CDR3 region has the DNA TGTGCCACCCGGGGGTCTGCCGCGAACACCGGGGAGCTGTTTTTT.

This clonotype was seen repeatedly, ten times or more. The chain is built from TRBV4-2 and TRBJ1-2; D is unresolved. Per germline, CDR1 LGHNA and CDR2 YNFKEQ. The V gene lost 0 bases and the J gene lost 7 bases, with 15 bases spanning the gap. The length of the CDR3 is 15 residues. CDR3 sequence (DNA): TGTGCCAGCAGCCAAGAAGAAGGGTGGGTGGGTGGCTACACCTTC. As protein: CASSQEEGWVGGYTF.

This clonotype appeared many times. The chain has TRBV7-2 and TRBJ2-7; 9 nucleotides line up with TRBD1. Germline trimming cut 4 bases from V and 7 bases from J; bases unmatched to any gene: 8. CDR3 size: 14 residues. Germline V CDR1 and CDR2: SGHTA, FQGNSA. The CDR3 is CASSSTGGRIEQYF. CDR3 DNA: TGTGCCAGCAGCTCAACAGGGGGCCGAATAGAGCAGTACTTC.